This T cell receptor (beta chain) was sequenced in a study of technical replicates of blood from several donors. CDR1 is LGHNA, CDR2 YNFKEQ, per germline. The CDR3 contains 19 residues. With V trimmed by 6 bases and J by 0 bases, 12 bases remained unmatched. Produced via immunoSEQ multiplex PCR; TCRdb's table is partial and in-frame only. The profile shows under 90,000 clones, 98% of them singletons. The gene calls are TRBV4-2 and TRBJ2-1, with 12 bases fitting TRBD2. The sample consisted of T cells isolated from PBMCs. The sequence was collected from a human donor in good health. The CDR3 DNA follows: TGTGCCAGCAGACGATCTAGCGGGAGGGCCGAGACCTCCTACAATGAGCAGTTCTTC. It is translated as CASRRSSGRAETSYNEQFF.